This T cell receptor (beta chain) emerged from a study of regulatory T cells in long-lasting Graves disease. Noted time point: newly diagnosed GD, antithyroid drugs for less than 3 months. Making the TCR library involved RNA that had been extracted from PBMCs. Collection of peripheral blood (around 10 milliliters) was done using EDTA tubes. Library construction for TCR beta used iRepertoire HTBI primers and Arm-PCR of CDR3 regions. TCRdb re-derived calls from the multiplex PCR reads in MiXCR, one entry per CDR3 protein. Of over 350,000 distinct CDR3 sequences listed, 14% are singletons. The study, taken as a whole, reports: Relative to newly diagnosed Graves' patients, persistent ones had lower TCR diversity. Among the persistent patients, some 2,900 public clonotypes were shared, more than the approximately 1,000 shared among new patients.

The germline gives CDR1 KGHDR, CDR2 SFDVKD. This CDR3 region has 15 residues. Trimming removed 3 bases from V and 3 bases from J; junction bases left unmatched: 3. In its sample, this clonotype was seen many times. Its target is unknown. The same specimen was also included in a second study, on T cells in Graves' hyperthyroidism and ophthalmopathy. That report notes: RT-PCR in the first round (using the HTBI primer set) targeted the TCR CDR3.

The sample was peripheral blood mononuclear cells (PBMCs), taken at new diagnosis, from a patient treated with antithyroid drugs. The clonotype originates from a woman in her forties or fifties with Graves disease. The V and J genes are TRBV24-1 and TRBJ2-7, with 11 positions matching TRBD1. CDR3 region: CATSDPGTGGYEQYF. The DNA for the CDR3 is TGTGCCACCAGTGATCCCGGGACAGGGGGCTACGAGCAGTACTTC.